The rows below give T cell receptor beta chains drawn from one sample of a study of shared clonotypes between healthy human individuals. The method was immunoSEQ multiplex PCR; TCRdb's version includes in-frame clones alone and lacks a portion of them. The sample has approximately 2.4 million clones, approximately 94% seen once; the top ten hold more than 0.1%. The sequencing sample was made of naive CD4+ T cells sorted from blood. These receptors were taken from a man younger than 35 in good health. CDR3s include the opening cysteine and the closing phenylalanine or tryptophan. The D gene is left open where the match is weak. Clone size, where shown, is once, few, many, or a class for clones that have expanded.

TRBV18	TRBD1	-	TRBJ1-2	CASSPLTGPIFDYGYTF	TGTGCCAGCTCACCACTGACAGGGCCTATATTCGACTATGGCTACACCTTC
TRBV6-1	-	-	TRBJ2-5	CASSEQGPETQYF	TGTGCCAGCAGTGAACAGGGACCGGAGACCCAGTACTTC
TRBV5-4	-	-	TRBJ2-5	CASSPPGPQETQYF	TGTGCCAGCAGCCCACCGGGACCCCAGGAGACCCAGTACTTC
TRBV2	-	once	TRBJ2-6	CAGAGANVLTF	TGTGCCGGAGCAGGGGCCAACGTCCTGACTTTC
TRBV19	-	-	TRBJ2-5	CASSAGFQGTQETQYF	TGTGCCAGTAGCGCTGGGTTCCAGGGAACCCAAGAGACCCAGTACTTC
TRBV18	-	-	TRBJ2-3	CASSPGTPDTQYF	TGTGCCAGCTCACCGGGGACCCCAGATACGCAGTATTTT
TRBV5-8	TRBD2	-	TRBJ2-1	CASSLGGTSGTYNEQFF	TGTGCCAGCAGCTTAGGAGGGACTAGCGGGACTTACAATGAGCAGTTCTTC
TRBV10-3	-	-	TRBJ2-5	CAINESPSETQYF	TGTGCCATCAATGAAAGTCCCTCAGAGACCCAGTACTTC
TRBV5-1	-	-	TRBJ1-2	CASSMPGPDGYTF	TGCGCCAGCAGCATGCCGGGGCCAGATGGCTACACCTTC
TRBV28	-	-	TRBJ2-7	CASSFRRGTTSYEQYF	TGTGCCAGCAGTTTTCGGCGGGGAACGACCTCCTACGAGCAGTACTTC
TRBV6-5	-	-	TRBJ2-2	CASSLRVTGELFF	TGTGCCAGCAGTCTCAGGGTCACCGGGGAGCTGTTTTTT
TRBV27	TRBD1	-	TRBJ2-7	CASRDRGYEQYF	TGTGCCAGCAGAGACAGGGGCTACGAGCAGTACTTC
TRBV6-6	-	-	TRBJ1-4	CASSPGEKLFF	TGTGCCAGCAGTCCAGGGGAAAAACTGTTTTTT
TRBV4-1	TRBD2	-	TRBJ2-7	CASSRGTSGSYEQYF	TGCGCCAGCAGCCGCGGGACTAGCGGATCCTACGAGCAGTACTTC
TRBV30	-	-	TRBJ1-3	CAWRPLSGNTIYF	TGTGCCTGGAGGCCACTCTCTGGAAACACCATATATTTT
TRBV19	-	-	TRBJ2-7	CADGTLTSYEQYF	TGTGCCGATGGGACTCTAACCTCCTACGAGCAGTACTTC
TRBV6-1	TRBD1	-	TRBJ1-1	CASRGQGGTEAFF	TGTGCCAGCCGGGGACAGGGGGGCACTGAAGCTTTCTTT
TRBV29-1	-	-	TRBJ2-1	CSVVMGQLTGTRYNEQFF	TGCAGCGTTGTAATGGGACAGCTAACCGGGACTAGATACAATGAGCAGTTCTTC
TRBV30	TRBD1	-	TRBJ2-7	CAWKGQGTTYEQYF	TGTGCCTGGAAAGGACAGGGAACTACCTACGAGCAGTACTTC
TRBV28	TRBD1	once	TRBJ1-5	CASSGTGGSQPQHF	TGTGCCAGCAGTGGGACAGGGGGCTCTCAGCCCCAGCATTTT
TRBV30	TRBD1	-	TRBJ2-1	CAWDTGEIEQFF	TGTGCCTGGGATACAGGGGAGATTGAGCAGTTCTTC
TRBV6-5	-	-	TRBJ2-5	CASSRGSETQYF	TGTGCCAGCAGTCGGGGGAGTGAGACCCAGTACTTC
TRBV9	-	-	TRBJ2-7	CASSVGPGGPYYEQYF	TGTGCCAGCAGCGTGGGGCCCGGGGGTCCCTACTACGAGCAGTACTTC
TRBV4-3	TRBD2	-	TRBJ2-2	CASSLAGVAGELFF	TGCGCCAGCAGCCTAGCGGGAGTGGCCGGGGAGCTGTTTTTT
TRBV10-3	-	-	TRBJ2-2	CAITSGVTGELFF	TGTGCCATCACCTCAGGAGTCACCGGGGAGCTGTTTTTT
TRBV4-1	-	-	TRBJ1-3	CASSRRAGAGVDTIYF	TGCGCCAGCAGCAGGAGAGCGGGGGCTGGAGTAGACACCATATATTTT
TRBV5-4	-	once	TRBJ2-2	CASSLPSLLGTGELFF	TGTGCCAGCAGCTTACCCAGCTTGCTAGGCACCGGGGAGCTGTTTTTT
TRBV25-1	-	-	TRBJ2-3	CASSGTETDTQYF	TGTGCCAGCAGTGGGACAGAAACAGATACGCAGTATTTT
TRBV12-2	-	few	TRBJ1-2	CASAEATNYGYTF	TGTGCAAGCGCGGAGGCAACCAACTATGGCTACACCTTC
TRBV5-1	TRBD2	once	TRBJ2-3	CASSQISGASADTQYF	TGCGCCAGCAGCCAAATTAGCGGGGCCTCGGCAGATACGCAGTATTTT
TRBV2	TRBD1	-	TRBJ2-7	CASRKTGHSYEQYF	TGTGCCAGCAGAAAGACAGGGCACTCCTACGAGCAGTACTTC
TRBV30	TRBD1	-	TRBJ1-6	CAWIGRGRSPLHF	TGTGCCTGGATTGGCAGGGGGCGATCACCCCTCCACTTT
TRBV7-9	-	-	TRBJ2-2	CASSREANTGELFF	TGTGCCAGCAGCAGGGAAGCTAACACCGGGGAGCTGTTTTTT
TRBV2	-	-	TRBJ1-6	CASSGRQGSSPLHF	TGTGCCAGCAGTGGTCGGCAGGGGAGCTCACCCCTCCACTTT
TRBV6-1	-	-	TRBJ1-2	CASTWTFPANYGYTF	TGTGCCAGCACCTGGACTTTCCCCGCTAACTATGGCTACACCTTC
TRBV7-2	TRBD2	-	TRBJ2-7	CASSPLAGVPYEQYF	TGTGCCAGCAGCCCCTTAGCGGGAGTACCCTACGAGCAGTACTTC
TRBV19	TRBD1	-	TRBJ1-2	CASSIATGSYGYTF	TGTGCCAGTAGTATAGCGACAGGGAGCTATGGCTACACCTTC
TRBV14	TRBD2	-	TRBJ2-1	CASSQDPLAASEQFF	TGTGCCAGCAGCCAAGATCCCCTAGCGGCCAGTGAGCAGTTCTTC
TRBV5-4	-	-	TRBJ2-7	CASSRDLGVGEQYF	TGTGCCAGCAGCAGGGACCTGGGCGTGGGCGAGCAGTACTTC
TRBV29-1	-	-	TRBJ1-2	CSVRRTDYGYTF	TGCAGCGTTCGAAGGACAGACTATGGCTACACCTTC
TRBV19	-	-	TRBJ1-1	CASSMRGGVAFF	TGTGCCAGTAGTATGAGAGGCGGGGTGGCTTTCTTT
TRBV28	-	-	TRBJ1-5	CASSRLSNQPQHF	TGTGCCAGCAGCCGTTTGAGCAATCAGCCCCAGCATTTT
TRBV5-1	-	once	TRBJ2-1	CASSLVGGSSYNEQFF	TGCGCCAGCAGCTTGGTCGGCGGCAGCTCCTACAATGAGCAGTTCTTC
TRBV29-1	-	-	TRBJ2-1	CSVPVSTTYNEQFF	TGCAGCGTTCCCGTCTCCACAACCTACAATGAGCAGTTCTTC
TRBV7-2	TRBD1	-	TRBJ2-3	CASSFRDRVPDTQYF	TGTGCCAGCAGCTTCCGGGACAGGGTACCAGATACGCAGTATTTT
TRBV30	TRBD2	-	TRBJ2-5	CAWSSGREGETQYF	TGTGCCTGGAGTTCCGGACGGGAGGGGGAGACCCAGTACTTC
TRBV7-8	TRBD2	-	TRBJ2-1	CASSRLTSGRKNEQFF	TGTGCCAGCAGCCGTCTGACTAGCGGGAGAAAAAATGAGCAGTTCTTC
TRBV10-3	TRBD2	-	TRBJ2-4	CAISEFPPGTSGTVAKNIQYF	TGTGCCATCAGTGAATTCCCCCCCGGGACTAGCGGGACGGTAGCCAAAAACATTCAGTACTTC
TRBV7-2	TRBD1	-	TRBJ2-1	CASSLAGTGVEQFF	TGTGCCAGCAGCTTAGCTGGGACAGGGGTTGAGCAGTTCTTC
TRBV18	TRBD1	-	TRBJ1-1	CASTTQFTGGTEAFF	TGTGCCAGCACTACTCAATTTACAGGGGGGACTGAAGCTTTCTTT
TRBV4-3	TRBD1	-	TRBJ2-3	CASSQDKGTGTDTQYF	TGCGCCAGCAGCCAAGATAAGGGGACAGGCACAGATACGCAGTATTTT
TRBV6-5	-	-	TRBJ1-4	CASSYAGKGEKLFF	TGTGCCAGCAGTTACGCAGGGAAAGGTGAAAAACTGTTTTTT
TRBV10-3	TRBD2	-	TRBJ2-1	CAISESAGGSSYNEQFF	TGTGCCATCAGTGAGTCAGCGGGGGGAAGCTCCTACAATGAGCAGTTCTTC
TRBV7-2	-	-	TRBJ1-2	CASRPAGKHGYTF	TGTGCCAGCAGGCCCGCTGGGAAACATGGCTACACCTTC
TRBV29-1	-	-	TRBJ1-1	CSVDATGGGAFF	TGCAGCGTTGACGCAACAGGTGGAGGAGCTTTCTTT
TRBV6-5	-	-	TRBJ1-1	CASSYSGSPRTEAFF	TGTGCCAGCAGTTACTCCGGCAGTCCGCGCACTGAAGCTTTCTTT
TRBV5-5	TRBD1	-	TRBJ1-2	CASSVGQGYTF	TGTGCCAGCAGCGTCGGACAGGGGTACACCTTC
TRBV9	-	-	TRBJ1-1	CASSAPMNTEAFF	TGTGCCAGCAGCGCCCCCATGAACACTGAAGCTTTCTTT
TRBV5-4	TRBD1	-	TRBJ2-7	CASSSPTGDHEQYF	TGTGCCAGCAGCTCCCCAACAGGGGACCACGAGCAGTACTTC
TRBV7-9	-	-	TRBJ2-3	CASSPGRTSTDTQYF	TGTGCCAGCAGCCCAGGACGGACGAGCACAGATACGCAGTATTTT